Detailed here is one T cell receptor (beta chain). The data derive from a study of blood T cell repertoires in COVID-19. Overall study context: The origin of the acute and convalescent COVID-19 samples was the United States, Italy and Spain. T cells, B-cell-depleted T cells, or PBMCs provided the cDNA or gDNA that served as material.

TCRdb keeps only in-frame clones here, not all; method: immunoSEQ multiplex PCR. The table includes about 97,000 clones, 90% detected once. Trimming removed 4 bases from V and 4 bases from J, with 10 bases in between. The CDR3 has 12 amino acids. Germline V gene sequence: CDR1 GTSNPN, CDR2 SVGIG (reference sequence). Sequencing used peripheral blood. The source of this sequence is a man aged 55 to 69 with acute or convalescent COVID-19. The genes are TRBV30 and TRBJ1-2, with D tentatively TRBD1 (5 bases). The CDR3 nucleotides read TGTGCCTGGACAGGGACTCCCTATGGCTACACCTTC. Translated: CAWTGTPYGYTF.